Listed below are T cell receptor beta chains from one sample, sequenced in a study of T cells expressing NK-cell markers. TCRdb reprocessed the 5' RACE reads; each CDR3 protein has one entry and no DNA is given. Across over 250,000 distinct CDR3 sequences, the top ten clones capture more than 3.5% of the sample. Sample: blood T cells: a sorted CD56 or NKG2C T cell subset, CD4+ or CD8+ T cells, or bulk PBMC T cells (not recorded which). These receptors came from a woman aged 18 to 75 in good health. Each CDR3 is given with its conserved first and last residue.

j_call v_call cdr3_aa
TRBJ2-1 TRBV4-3 CASSHTSNTRDNEQFF
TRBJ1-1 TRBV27 CASSGGQRNTEAFF
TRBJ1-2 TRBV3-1 CASSQRDAGAYGYTF
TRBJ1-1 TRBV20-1 CSARDPGQGTVGAFF
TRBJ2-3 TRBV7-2 CASSFVRGPGDTQYF
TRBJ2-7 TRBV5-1 CASSIRDISYEQYF
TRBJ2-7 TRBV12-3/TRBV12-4 CASTTSSYEQYF
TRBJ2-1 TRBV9 CASSVAGDNEQFF
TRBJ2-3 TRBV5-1 CASSFITPDRGDTQYF
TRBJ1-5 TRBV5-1 CASSTEGNQPQHF
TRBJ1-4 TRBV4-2 CASSQEGLRGPATNEKLFF
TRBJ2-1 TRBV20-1 CSAIRDSFNEQFF
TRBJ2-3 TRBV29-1 CSVGAGSATDTQYF
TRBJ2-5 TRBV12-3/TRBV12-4 CASSRTGAVETQYF
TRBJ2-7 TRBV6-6 CASTAVDEQYF
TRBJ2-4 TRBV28 CASSLSATGERIQYF
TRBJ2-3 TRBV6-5 CASSYTSGREDTQYF
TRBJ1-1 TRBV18 CASSPVRGWNTEAFF
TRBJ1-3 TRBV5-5 CASSLGAPTGNTIYF
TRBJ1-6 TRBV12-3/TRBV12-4 CASSSTGSYNSPLHF
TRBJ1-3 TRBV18 CASSPGSGGTSGNTIYF
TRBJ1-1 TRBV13 CASRSQGDMNTEAFF
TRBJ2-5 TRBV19 CASSIGYQETQYF
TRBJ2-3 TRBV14 CASSHLQGTDTQYF
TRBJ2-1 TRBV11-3 CASSPTSGSNEQFF
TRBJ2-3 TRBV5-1 CASGVRDRVTDTQYF
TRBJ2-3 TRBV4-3 CASSQESTGLSTDTQYF
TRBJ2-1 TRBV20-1 CSARDGWGGDNEQFF
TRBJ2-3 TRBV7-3 CASSLIGPGDTDTQYF
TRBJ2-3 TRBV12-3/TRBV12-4 CASRILAGGADTQYF
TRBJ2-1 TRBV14 CASSQFTARSYNEQFF
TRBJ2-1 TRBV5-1 CASSLDTGSNEQFF
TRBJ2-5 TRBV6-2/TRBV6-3 CASSYSIKRDYHQETQYF
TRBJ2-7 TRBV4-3 CASSQDFAGGPTYEQYF
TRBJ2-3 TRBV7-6 CASSLSPTVWGTDTQYF
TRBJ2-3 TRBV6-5 CASSNSRTSSYGDTQYF
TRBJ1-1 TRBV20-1 CSARVAGRSYTEAFF
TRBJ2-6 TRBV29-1 CSAGDRAGANVLTF
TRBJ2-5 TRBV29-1 CSGGTGTETQYF
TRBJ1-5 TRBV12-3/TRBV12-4 CASSLLGKYSNQPQHF
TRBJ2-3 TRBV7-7 CASSSQRGDTDTQYF
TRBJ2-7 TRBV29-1 CSGARENLAGVPPRYEQYF
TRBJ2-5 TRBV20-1 CSARARQETQYF
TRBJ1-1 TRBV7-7 CASSLLRETEAFF
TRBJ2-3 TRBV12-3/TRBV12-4 CASSSSISLPSTDTQYF
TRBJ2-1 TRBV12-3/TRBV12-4 CASSPDGSTPYNEQFF
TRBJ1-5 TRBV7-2 CASSLRGPGANQPQHF
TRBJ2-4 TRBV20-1 CSAPLLAGGENIQYF
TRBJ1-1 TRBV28 CASSFPKNTEAFF
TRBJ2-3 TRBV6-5 CASSYSGLTRADTQYF
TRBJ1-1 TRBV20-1 CSAPWTGGTEAFF
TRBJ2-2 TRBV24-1 CATGKGNPTNTGELFF
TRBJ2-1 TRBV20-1 CSGSAGGAAQDAEQFF
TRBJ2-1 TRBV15 CATSRDRGLEQFF
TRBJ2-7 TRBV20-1 CSARMGTEGEQYF
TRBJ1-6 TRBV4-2 CASSHVQGALTDSPLHF
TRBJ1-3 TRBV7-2 CASSQDRGSGNTIYF
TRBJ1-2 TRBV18 CASSGASGTAYGYTF
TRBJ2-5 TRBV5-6 CASSFLLTGNQGYRETQYF
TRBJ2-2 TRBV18 CASSPGPPGTGELFF